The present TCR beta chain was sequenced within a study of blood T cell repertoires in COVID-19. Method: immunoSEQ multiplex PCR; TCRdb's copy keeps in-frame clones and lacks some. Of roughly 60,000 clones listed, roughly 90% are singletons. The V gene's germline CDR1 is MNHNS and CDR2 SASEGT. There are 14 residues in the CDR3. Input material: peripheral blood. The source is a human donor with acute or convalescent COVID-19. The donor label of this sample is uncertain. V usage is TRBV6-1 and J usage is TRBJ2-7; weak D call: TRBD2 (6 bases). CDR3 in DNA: TGTGCCAGCTGTGATGGGCGGGGCCCCTACGAGCAGTACGTC. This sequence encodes CASCDGRGPYEQYV.